Here is one T cell receptor (beta chain) with its context. Its cognate antigen is unknown. The record originates from a study of cytomegalovirus exposure and HLA in healthy donors. Turning to the study itself: Genotyping showed less than 85% of approximately 430 donors falling in the Caucasian-associated ancestry cluster. Study-level findings and limits: The CMV antigen specificity of a few CMV-associated chains was confirmed through in vitro analysis.

Unrecorded immune exposures were likely, despite nominal health at sampling. 13 Jbeta primers and 60 Vbeta primers were used for the PCR. Sequencing was performed with immunoSEQ multiplex PCR; in TCRdb, only in-frame clones are kept and a portion is missing. This sample contains 200,000 to 250,000 clones. Trimming removed 6 bases from V and 7 bases from J; junction bases left unmatched: 9. The CDR3 totals 15 residues. Germline CDR1 is SGHNT and CDR2 is YENEEA. This TCR was sampled from a woman in her thirties in good health and CMV-seropositive. The sample comprised PBMCs. The chain has TRBV11-3 and TRBJ2-2, with 9 bases matching TRBD1. The CDR3 DNA follows: TGTGCCAGCAGTAACCGACAGGGGGTTCACGGGGAGCTGTTTTTT. Its protein is CASSNRQGVHGELFF.